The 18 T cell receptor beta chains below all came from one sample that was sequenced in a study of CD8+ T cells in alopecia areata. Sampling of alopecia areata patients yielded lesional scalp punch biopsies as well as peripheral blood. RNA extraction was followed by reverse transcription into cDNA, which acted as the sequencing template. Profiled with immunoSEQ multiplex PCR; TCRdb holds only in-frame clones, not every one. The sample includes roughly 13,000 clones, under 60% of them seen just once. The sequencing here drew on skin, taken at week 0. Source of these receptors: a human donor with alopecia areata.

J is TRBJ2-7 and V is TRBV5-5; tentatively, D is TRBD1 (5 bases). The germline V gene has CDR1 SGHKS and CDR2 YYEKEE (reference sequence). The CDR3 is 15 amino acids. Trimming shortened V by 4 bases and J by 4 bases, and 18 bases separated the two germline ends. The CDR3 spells CASSPNPGISYEQYF. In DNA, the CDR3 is TGTGCCAGCAGCCCGAACCCAGGGATAAGTTACGAGCAGTACTTC.

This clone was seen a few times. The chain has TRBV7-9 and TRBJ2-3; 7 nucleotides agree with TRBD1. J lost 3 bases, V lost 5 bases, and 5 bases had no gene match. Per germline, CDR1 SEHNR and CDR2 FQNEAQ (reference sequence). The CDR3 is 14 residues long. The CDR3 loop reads CASSLTGSTDTQYF. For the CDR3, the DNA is TGTGCCAGCAGCCTGACAGGGTCGACAGATACGCAGTATTTT.

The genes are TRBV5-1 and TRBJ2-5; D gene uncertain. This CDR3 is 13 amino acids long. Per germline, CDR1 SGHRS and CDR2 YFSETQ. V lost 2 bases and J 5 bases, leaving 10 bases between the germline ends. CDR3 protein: CASSLTTGETQYF. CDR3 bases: TGCGCCAGCAGCTTAACAACCGGGGAGACCCAGTACTTC. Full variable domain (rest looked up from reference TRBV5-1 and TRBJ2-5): KAGVTQTPRYLIKTRGQQVTLSCSPISGHRSVSWYQQTPGQGLQFLFEYFSETQRNKGNFPGRFSGRQFSNSRSEMNVSTLELGDSALYLCASSLTTGETQYFGPGTRLLVL.

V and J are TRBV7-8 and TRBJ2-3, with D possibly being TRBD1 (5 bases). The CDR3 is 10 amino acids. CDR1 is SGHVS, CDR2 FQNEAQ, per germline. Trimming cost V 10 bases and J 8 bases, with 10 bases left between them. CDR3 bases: TGTGCCACAGGGTCCAGTACGCAGTATTTT. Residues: CATGSSTQYF.

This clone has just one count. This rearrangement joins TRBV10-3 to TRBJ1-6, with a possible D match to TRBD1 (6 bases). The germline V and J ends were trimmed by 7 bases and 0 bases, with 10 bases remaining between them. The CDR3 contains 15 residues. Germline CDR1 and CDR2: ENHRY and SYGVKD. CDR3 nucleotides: TGTGCCATCAAAACAGGGAGCTCCTATAATTCACCCCTCCACTTT. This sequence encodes CAIKTGSSYNSPLHF.

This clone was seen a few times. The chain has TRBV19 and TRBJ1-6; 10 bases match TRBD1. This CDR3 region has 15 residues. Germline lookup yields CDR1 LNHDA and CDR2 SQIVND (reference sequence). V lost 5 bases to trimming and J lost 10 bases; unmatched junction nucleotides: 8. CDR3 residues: CASSETGGGGSPLHF. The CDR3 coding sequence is TGTGCCAGTAGTGAGACAGGGGGCGGTGGCTCACCCCTCCACTTT.

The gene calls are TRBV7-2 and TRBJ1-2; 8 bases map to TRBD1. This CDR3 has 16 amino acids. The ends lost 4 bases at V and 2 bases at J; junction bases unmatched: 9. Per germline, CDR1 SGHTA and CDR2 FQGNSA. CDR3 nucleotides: TGTGCCAGCAGCTCCTCGGACAGGGACGGGAACTATGGCTACACCTTC. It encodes CASSSSDRDGNYGYTF.

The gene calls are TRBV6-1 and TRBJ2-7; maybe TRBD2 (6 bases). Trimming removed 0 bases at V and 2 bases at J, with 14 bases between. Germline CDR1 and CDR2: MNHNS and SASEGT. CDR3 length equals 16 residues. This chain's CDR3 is CASSEASAGRPYEQYF. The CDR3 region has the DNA TGTGCCAGCAGTGAAGCGTCGGCGGGGCGGCCCTACGAGCAGTACTTC.

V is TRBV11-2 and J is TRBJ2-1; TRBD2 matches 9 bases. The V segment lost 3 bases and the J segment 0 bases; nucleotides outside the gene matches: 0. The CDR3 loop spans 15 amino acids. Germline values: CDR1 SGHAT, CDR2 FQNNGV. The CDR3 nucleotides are TGTGCCAGCAGCTTTAGCGGGAGCTCCTACAATGAGCAGTTCTTC. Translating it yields CASSFSGSSYNEQFF. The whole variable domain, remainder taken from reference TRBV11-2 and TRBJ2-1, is EAGVAQSPRYKIIEKRQSVAFWCNPISGHATLYWYQQILGQGPKLLIQFQNNGVVDDSQLPKDRFSAERLKGVDSTLKIQPAKLEDSAVYLCASSFSGSSYNEQFFGPGTRLTVL.

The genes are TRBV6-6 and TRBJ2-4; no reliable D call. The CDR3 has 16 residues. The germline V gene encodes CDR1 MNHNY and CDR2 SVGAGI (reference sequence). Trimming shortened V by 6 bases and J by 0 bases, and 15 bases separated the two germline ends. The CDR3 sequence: CASSPPFEVAKNIQYF. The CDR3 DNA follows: TGTGCCAGCAGCCCCCCCTTTGAGGTAGCCAAAAACATTCAGTACTTC.

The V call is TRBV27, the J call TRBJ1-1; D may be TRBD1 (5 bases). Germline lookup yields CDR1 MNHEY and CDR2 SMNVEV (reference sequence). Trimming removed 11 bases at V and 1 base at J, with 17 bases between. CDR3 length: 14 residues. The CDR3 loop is CASLPGPANTEAFF. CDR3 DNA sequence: TGTGCCTCGTTACCGGGGCCCGCGAACACTGAAGCTTTCTTT.

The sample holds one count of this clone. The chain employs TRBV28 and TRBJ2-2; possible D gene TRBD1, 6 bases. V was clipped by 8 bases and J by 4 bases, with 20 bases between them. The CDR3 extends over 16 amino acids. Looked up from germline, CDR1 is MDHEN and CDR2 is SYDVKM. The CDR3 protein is CASGRYRVDGTGELFF. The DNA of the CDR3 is TGTGCCAGCGGCCGTTACAGGGTTGATGGCACCGGGGAGCTGTTTTTT.

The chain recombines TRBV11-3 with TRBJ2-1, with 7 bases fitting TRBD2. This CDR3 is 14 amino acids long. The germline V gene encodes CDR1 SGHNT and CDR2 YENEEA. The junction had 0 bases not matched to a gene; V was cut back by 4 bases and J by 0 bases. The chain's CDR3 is CASSSGGSYNEQFF. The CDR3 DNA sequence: TGTGCCAGCAGCTCGGGGGGCTCCTACAATGAGCAGTTCTTC.

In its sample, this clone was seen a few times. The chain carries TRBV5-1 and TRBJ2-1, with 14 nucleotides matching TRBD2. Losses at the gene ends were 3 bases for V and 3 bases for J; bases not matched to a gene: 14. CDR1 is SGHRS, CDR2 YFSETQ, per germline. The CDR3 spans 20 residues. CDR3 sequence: CASSSFELRTSGGYYNEQFF. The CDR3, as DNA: TGCGCCAGCAGCTCCTTCGAGCTAAGGACTAGCGGGGGGTACTACAATGAGCAGTTCTTC.

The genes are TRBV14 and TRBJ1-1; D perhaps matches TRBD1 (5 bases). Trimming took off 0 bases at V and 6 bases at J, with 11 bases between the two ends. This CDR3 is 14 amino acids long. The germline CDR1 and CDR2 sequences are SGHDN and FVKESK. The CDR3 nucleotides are TGTGCCAGCAGCCAAGAAATTAGGGGTCCTGAAGCTTTCTTT. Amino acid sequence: CASSQEIRGPEAFF.

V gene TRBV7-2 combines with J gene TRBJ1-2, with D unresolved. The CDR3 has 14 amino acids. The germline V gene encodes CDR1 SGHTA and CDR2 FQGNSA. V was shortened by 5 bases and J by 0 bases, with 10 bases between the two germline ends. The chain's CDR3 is CASSPTAANYGYTF. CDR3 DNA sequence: TGTGCCAGCAGCCCCACCGCCGCTAACTATGGCTACACCTTC. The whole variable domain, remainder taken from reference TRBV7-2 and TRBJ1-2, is GAGVSQSPSNKVTEKGKDVELRCDPISGHTALYWYRQSLGQGLEFLIYFQGNSAPDKSGLPSDRFSAERTGGSVSTLTIQRTQQEDSAVYLCASSPTAANYGYTFGSGTRLTVV.

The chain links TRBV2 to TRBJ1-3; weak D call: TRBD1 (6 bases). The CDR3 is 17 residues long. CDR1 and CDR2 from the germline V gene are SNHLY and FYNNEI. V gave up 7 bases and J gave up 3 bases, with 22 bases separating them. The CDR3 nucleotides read TGTGCCAGCACAGAAGAGGAACAGGGCGAGATTGGAAACACCATATATTTT. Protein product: CASTEEEQGEIGNTIYF.

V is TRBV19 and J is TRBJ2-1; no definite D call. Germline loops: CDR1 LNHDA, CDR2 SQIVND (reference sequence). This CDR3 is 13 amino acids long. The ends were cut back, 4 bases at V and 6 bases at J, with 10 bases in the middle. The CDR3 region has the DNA TGTGCCAGTAGTAGGGCAGGAAGCAATGAGCAGTTCTTC. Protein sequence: CASSRAGSNEQFF.